These 28 T cell receptor beta chains came from one sample sequenced in a study of cytomegalovirus exposure and HLA in healthy donors. The PCR employed 60 Vbeta primers together with 13 Jbeta primers. TCRdb's table, derived via immunoSEQ multiplex PCR, lists solely in-frame clones and lacks some. The sample carries approximately 110,000 clones, roughly 71% recorded once. The sample comprised PBMCs. The receptor source for this set is a woman aged 70 to 79 in good health and CMV-seropositive.

The chain combines TRBV7-3 with TRBJ1-1; D possibly corresponds to TRBD1 (6 bases). Germline lookup yields CDR1 SGHTA and CDR2 FQGTGA. Deletions cut 5 bases from V and 1 base from J, with 23 bases between. This CDR3 spans 18 amino acids. The CDR3: CASSLYPRGPLGNTEAFF. In DNA form, the CDR3 reads TGTGCCAGCAGCCTATACCCCAGGGGCCCCTTAGGGAACACTGAAGCTTTCTTT.

This rearrangement joins TRBV18 to TRBJ1-1; D remains unclear. CDR1 is KGHSH, CDR2 LQKENI, per germline. The CDR3 consists of 12 residues. The V and J ends lost 3 bases and 7 bases respectively, with 9 bases between them. Here the CDR3 DNA reads TGTGCCAGCTCACCGGGAGGGAATGAAGCTTTCTTT. Amino acids: CASSPGGNEAFF.

The gene calls are TRBV16 and TRBJ1-1; D may be TRBD1 (6 bases). Germline V CDR1 and CDR2: KGHSY, FQNENV. V was clipped by 3 bases and J by 6 bases, with 11 bases between them. This CDR3 has 13 residues. This CDR3 reads CASSHERQAEAFF. CDR3 in DNA: TGTGCCAGCAGCCACGAACGACAGGCTGAAGCTTTCTTT.

The chain links TRBV9 to TRBJ2-5; D gene unclear. The V end was cut by 2 bases, the J end by 1 base, with 3 bases between. Germline CDR1 reads SGDLS; CDR2 reads YYNGEE. There are 12 residues in the CDR3. For the CDR3, the DNA is TGTGCCAGCAGCGTGGCCCAAGAGACCCAGTACTTC. This encodes CASSVAQETQYF.

This clone was detected only once. V gene TRBV5-1 combines with J gene TRBJ2-2; the match to TRBD2 covers 12 bases. From germline, CDR1 is SGHRS and CDR2 YFSETQ. V was pared by 6 bases and J by 0 bases, with 9 bases of the junction left unmatched. CDR3 length: 18 amino acids. The DNA of the CDR3 is TGCGCCAGCACCATCTCCCGACTAGCGGGGGCGAACACCGGGGAGCTGTTTTTT. Translated: CASTISRLAGANTGELFF.

Only a few counts were recorded for this clone. The chain joins TRBV19 to TRBJ2-7; possibly TRBD2 for D (6 bases). The germline CDR1 and CDR2 sequences are LNHDA and SQIVND (reference sequence). The V end lost 10 bases, the J end lost 0 bases, and 16 bases lay between the germline ends. The CDR3 has 14 residues. The CDR3 sequence is CATSGAGPSYEQYF. The CDR3 nucleotides read TGTGCCACCTCTGGGGCGGGGCCCTCCTACGAGCAGTACTTC.

The genes are TRBV25-1 and TRBJ2-7; D gene uncertain. V dropped 1 base and J dropped 5 bases, with 9 bases sitting between them. The CDR3 is 13 amino acids. Germline V lookup: CDR1 MGHDK, CDR2 SYGVNS. CDR3: CASSESLRNEQYF. The CDR3 DNA is TGTGCCAGCAGTGAATCGTTGCGGAACGAGCAGTACTTC.

The J gene is TRBJ1-3, the V gene TRBV29-1, with TRBD1 identical over 8 bases. The CDR3 contains 13 residues. V gave up 6 bases and J gave up 4 bases; unmatched junction bases: 5. In germline, CDR1 is SQVTM, CDR2 ANQGSEA. CDR3 sequence: CSVATGVGNTIYF. CDR3 nucleotide sequence: TGCAGCGTCGCGACAGGGGTAGGAAACACCATATATTTT. Complete variable domain (other parts from reference TRBV29-1 and TRBJ1-3): SAVISQKPSRDICQRGTSLTIQCQVDSQVTMMFWYRQQPGQSLTLIATANQGSEATYESGFVIDKFPISRPNLTFSTLTVSNMSPEDSSIYLCSVATGVGNTIYFGEGSWLTVV.

This clone has a handful of counts. The chain couples TRBV7-9 to TRBJ2-2; maybe TRBD2 (6 bases). Per the germline V gene, CDR1 is SEHNR and CDR2 is FQNEAQ (reference sequence). V lost 6 bases, J lost 4 bases, and 15 bases lay in between. The CDR3 runs to 15 residues. The CDR3 DNA follows: TGTGCCAGCAGTCTTCTCCTCGGGAGCACCGGGGAGCTGTTTTTT. Residues: CASSLLLGSTGELFF.

In nucleotides, the CDR3 is TGTGCCAGCAGCTTGACACTAGCGGGGGGCACAGATACGCAGTATTTT. Its translation: CASSLTLAGGTDTQYF. The chain links TRBV11-2 to TRBJ2-3; 11 bases line up with TRBD2. Germline CDR1 is SGHAT and CDR2 is FQNNGV. V trimming: 3 bases; J trimming: 1 base; junction bases outside the gene matches: 3. This CDR3 is built from 16 residues.

J is TRBJ2-2 and V is TRBV30, with TRBD1 as a possible D gene (5 bases). This CDR3 is 17 amino acids long. In germline, CDR1 is GTSNPN, CDR2 SVGIG (reference sequence). V lost 1 base and J 7 bases, leaving 22 bases between the germline ends. The CDR3 here is CAWSEGRAFGRGGELFF. For the CDR3, the DNA is TGTGCCTGGAGTGAGGGCAGGGCTTTTGGCCGAGGCGGGGAGCTGTTTTTT. Full variable domain (rest looked up from reference TRBV30 and TRBJ2-2): SQTIHQWPATLVQPVGSPLSLECTVEGTSNPNLYWYRQAAGRGLQLLFYSVGIGQISSEVPQNLSASRPQDRQFILSSKKLLLSDSGFYLCAWSEGRAFGRGGELFFGEGSRLTVL.

The sample holds one count of this clone. The chain carries TRBV7-8 and TRBJ2-3, with 10 bases matching TRBD2. The V segment lost 8 bases and the J segment 0 bases; nucleotides outside the gene matches: 2. CDR3 length equals 14 residues. Germline V gives CDR1 SGHVS, CDR2 FQNEAQ. CDR3 in amino acids: CASLAGVSTDTQYF. CDR3 DNA: TGTGCCAGCCTAGCGGGGGTTAGCACAGATACGCAGTATTTT. The whole variable domain, remainder taken from reference TRBV7-8 and TRBJ2-3, is GAGVSQSPRYKVAKRGQDVALRCDPISGHVSLFWYQQALGQGPEFLTYFQNEAQLDKSGLPSDRFFAERPEGSVSTLKIQRTQQEDSAVYLCASLAGVSTDTQYFGPGTRLTVL.

V and J are TRBV7-2 and TRBJ2-5; weak D call: TRBD2 (5 bases). The CDR3 runs to 16 residues. The V end lost 1 base, the J end lost 5 bases, and 17 bases lay between the germline ends. Germline V gene sequence: CDR1 SGHTA, CDR2 FQGNSA. CDR3: CASSLGRTGTTETQYF. The CDR3 coding sequence is TGTGCCAGCAGCTTAGGAAGGACTGGCACCACGGAGACCCAGTACTTC.

The V gene is TRBV10-3, the J gene TRBJ1-2, with 7 bases that match TRBD1. Looked up from germline, CDR1 is ENHRY and CDR2 is SYGVKD. J gave up 5 bases and V 4 bases, and 4 bases lay outside the gene matches. This CDR3 has 13 amino acids. The CDR3 loop reads CAISADRVYGYTF. For the CDR3, the DNA is TGTGCCATCAGTGCAGACAGGGTATATGGCTACACCTTC.

This clone was detected a few times. The chain combines TRBV9 with TRBJ2-2; no firm D call. The CDR3 totals 12 residues. The V end was cut by 6 bases, the J end by 12 bases, with 15 bases between. In germline, CDR1 is SGDLS, CDR2 YYNGEE. The CDR3 here is CASTSRGQKLFF. CDR3 DNA: TGTGCCAGCACCTCCCGTGGTCAGAAGCTGTTTTTT.

The chain combines TRBV9 with TRBJ2-2; D might be TRBD2 (7 bases). Germline CDR1 and CDR2: SGDLS and YYNGEE. This CDR3 contains 15 residues. Trimming left V 3 bases short and J 7 bases short, with 16 bases between. CDR3: CASSGVGGQSGELFF. CDR3 bases: TGTGCCAGCAGCGGAGTGGGGGGGCAAAGCGGGGAGCTGTTTTTT.

The chain has TRBV2 and TRBJ2-5, with a possible D match to TRBD1 (5 bases). Germline V gives CDR1 SNHLY, CDR2 FYNNEI. The CDR3 spans 13 residues. V lost 6 bases and J 7 bases, leaving 15 bases between the germline ends. CDR3 loop: CASSVGPQGTQYF. CDR3 DNA: TGTGCCAGCAGCGTGGGTCCCCAGGGGACCCAGTACTTC.

This chain links TRBV5-1 with TRBJ2-5; the match to TRBD1 covers 8 bases. The germline gives CDR1 SGHRS, CDR2 YFSETQ. This CDR3 is built from 15 residues. The V segment lost 4 bases and the J segment 5 bases; nucleotides outside the gene matches: 10. The CDR3 sequence: CASSRNRGRWETQYF. The CDR3 DNA reads as TGCGCCAGCAGCCGAAACAGGGGGAGGTGGGAGACCCAGTACTTC.

CDR3 residues: CASSLGDRVSYGYTF. CDR3 DNA sequence: TGCGCCAGCAGCTTGGGGGACAGGGTCAGCTATGGCTACACCTTC. The chain recombines TRBV5-1 with TRBJ1-2; 9 bases match TRBD1. Germline V gene sequence: CDR1 SGHRS, CDR2 YFSETQ. The V segment lost 0 bases and the J segment 4 bases; nucleotides outside the gene matches: 4. The CDR3 sequence is 15 residues long.

This clone was found a few times. The chain has TRBV7-2 and TRBJ1-2; possible D gene TRBD1, 5 bases. CDR3 length: 15 amino acids. Germline V gene lookup returns CDR1 SGHTA and CDR2 FQGNSA. Trimming removed 5 bases from V and 4 bases from J, with 17 bases in between. The DNA of the CDR3 is TGTGCCAGCAGCCCCGGGCAGGGTATTACCTATGGCTACACCTTC. Its translation: CASSPGQGITYGYTF.

The genes are TRBV6-1 and TRBJ1-1; perhaps TRBD1 as D (5 bases). The CDR3 sequence is 14 residues long. Germline lookup yields CDR1 MNHNS and CDR2 SASEGT. The ends were cut back, 3 bases at V and 4 bases at J, with 12 bases in the middle. Here the CDR3 DNA reads TGTGCCAGCAGTGACAGGGTGCCCGGCACTGAAGCTTTCTTT. Translating gives CASSDRVPGTEAFF.

The V and J genes are TRBV7-2 and TRBJ2-5, with D possibly TRBD1 on 5 matching bases. The CDR3 covers 14 residues. V was cut by 4 bases and J by 2 bases, with 11 bases left in between. The germline V gene encodes CDR1 SGHTA and CDR2 FQGNSA. CDR3 DNA: TGTGCCAGCAGCTCGGACGACAGTCAAGAGACCCAGTACTTC. It translates to CASSSDDSQETQYF.

V usage is TRBV5-1 and J usage is TRBJ2-6; 7 bases match TRBD1. The J segment lost 0 bases and the V segment lost 0 bases, leaving 3 bases of the junction unmatched. This CDR3 comprises 17 residues. Germline V gives CDR1 SGHRS, CDR2 YFSETQ. CDR3 sequence reads: CASSLDRGYSGANVLTF. CDR3 nucleotides: TGCGCCAGCAGCTTGGACAGGGGTTACTCTGGGGCCAACGTCCTGACTTTC.

The J gene is TRBJ1-1, the V gene TRBV30; the D is unclear. Germline V gene lookup returns CDR1 GTSNPN and CDR2 SVGIG (reference sequence). V lost 4 bases and J 6 bases, leaving 15 bases between the germline ends. The length of the CDR3 is 13 residues. CDR3 bases: TGTGCCTGGAATACGGGTGACCCCTCTGAAGCTTTCTTT. Its translation is CAWNTGDPSEAFF.

The rearrangement uses TRBV5-4 and TRBJ2-7; TRBD2 might be the D (6 bases). Germline CDR1 and CDR2: SGHNT and YYREEE (reference sequence). Between the trimmed V and J ends, which lost 1 base and 7 bases, there was a span of 15 bases. This CDR3 has 14 residues. DNA of the CDR3: TGTGCCAGCAGCTTGATTTCGGGGGTGGGAGAGCAGTACTTC. Translated, it gives CASSLISGVGEQYF.

V and J are TRBV5-1 and TRBJ2-3; D might be TRBD2 (6 bases). The length of the CDR3 is 14 residues. The V end was cut by 5 bases, the J end by 3 bases, with 13 bases between. Germline CDR1 SGHRS, CDR2 YFSETQ. This CDR3 reads CASRPWGETDTQYF. The CDR3, as DNA: TGCGCCAGCAGGCCCTGGGGGGAAACAGATACGCAGTATTTT.

This chain joins TRBV30 and TRBJ1-5; TRBD1 aligns across 11 bases. The length of the CDR3 is 15 residues. The V and J ends lost 3 bases and 4 bases, in that order; junction bases with no gene match: 5. CDR1 and CDR2 (germline): GTSNPN, SVGIG (reference sequence). The CDR3 DNA follows: TGTGCCTGGAGCCCTGGGACAGGGGGAAATCAGCCCCAGCATTTT. Protein: CAWSPGTGGNQPQHF.

The chain joins TRBV10-3 to TRBJ2-3; TRBD2 aligns across 9 bases. The CDR3 is 18 amino acids. Germline trimming cut 1 base from V and 1 base from J; bases unmatched to any gene: 9. Germline V gene sequence: CDR1 ENHRY, CDR2 SYGVKD. This chain's CDR3 is CAISELLSGGPGTDTQYF. DNA for the CDR3: TGTGCCATCAGTGAGTTACTGAGCGGGGGGCCCGGCACAGATACGCAGTATTTT.